These T cell receptor beta chains were read from a single sample in a study of identical twins. Using its own MiXCR run on the 5' RACE reads, TCRdb lists one record per CDR3 protein. Among 500,000 or so distinct CDR3 sequences listed, 14% were seen once. This sample was also put to use in a study of yellow fever vaccine responses in identical twins.

Sequences were obtained from CD4+ T cells sorted from blood. Receptors were obtained from a woman between 18 and 29 years old in good health. Each CDR3 is given with its conserved first and last residue. Fields, in order: J gene, V gene, CDR3 protein.

J: TRBJ1-4; V: TRBV20-1; CDR3: CSVLSRSPNEKLFF
J: TRBJ2-2; V: TRBV5-1; CDR3: CASSPRTGRTEELFF
J: TRBJ1-1; V: TRBV27; CDR3: CASTRQGKRGNTEAFF
J: TRBJ1-6; V: TRBV6-1; CDR3: CASRADTYNSPLHF
J: TRBJ2-7; V: TRBV3-1; CDR3: CASSPGLAGGRNYEQYF
J: TRBJ1-1; V: TRBV10-3; CDR3: CAISESVVGDTEAFF
J: TRBJ1-1; V: TRBV9; CDR3: CASSVIHTGYTEAFF
J: TRBJ2-7; V: TRBV19; CDR3: CASTSNSISYEQYF
J: TRBJ2-2; V: TRBV7-3; CDR3: CASSLVTSGGFRELFF
J: TRBJ1-5; V: TRBV12-3/TRBV12-4; CDR3: CASRGRGKGNQPQHF
J: TRBJ2-3; V: TRBV4-1; CDR3: CASSPNGGAGTDTQYF
J: TRBJ2-7; V: TRBV29-1; CDR3: CSARTGDPYEQYF
J: TRBJ1-1; V: TRBV18; CDR3: CASSRDEGETFF
J: TRBJ1-6; V: TRBV28; CDR3: CASSSRGSALHF
J: TRBJ2-7; V: TRBV20-1; CDR3: CSALMSGGVYEQYF
J: TRBJ1-5; V: TRBV6-2/TRBV6-3; CDR3: CASRLQGANQPQHF
J: TRBJ2-2; V: TRBV27; CDR3: CASSLVASGRINTGELFF
J: TRBJ2-5; V: TRBV12-3/TRBV12-4; CDR3: CASSLVQADPPPYF